The sequence of this T cell receptor (beta chain) was determined in a study of PD-1 blockade in classical Hodgkin lymphoma. The assay was immunoSEQ multiplex PCR, and TCRdb's table has in-frame clones only and misses some. Of 46,000 or so clones in the sample, approximately 91% were seen once. Findings and caveats of the study: Exclusion was the outcome for patients who began nivolumab under 1 year after ASCT.

Each patient experienced a relapse that followed autologous stem cell transplantation, and brentuximab vedotin exposure varied. Notes on this clone: Its antigen is still unknown.

V lost 6 bases and J lost 5; bases outside the gene matches: 7. The CDR3 runs 15 residues. Germline V CDR1 and CDR2: ENHRY, SYGVKD. Sequencing was performed on peripheral blood mononuclear cells (PBMCs), taken at baseline. The gene calls are TRBV10-3 and TRBJ2-1; 10 bases match TRBD1. The sequence was obtained from a human donor with classical Hodgkin lymphoma. The CDR3 loop is CAISGDRGRDNEQFF. CDR3 nucleotides: TGTGCCATCAGCGGAGACAGGGGGCGCGACAATGAGCAGTTCTTC.